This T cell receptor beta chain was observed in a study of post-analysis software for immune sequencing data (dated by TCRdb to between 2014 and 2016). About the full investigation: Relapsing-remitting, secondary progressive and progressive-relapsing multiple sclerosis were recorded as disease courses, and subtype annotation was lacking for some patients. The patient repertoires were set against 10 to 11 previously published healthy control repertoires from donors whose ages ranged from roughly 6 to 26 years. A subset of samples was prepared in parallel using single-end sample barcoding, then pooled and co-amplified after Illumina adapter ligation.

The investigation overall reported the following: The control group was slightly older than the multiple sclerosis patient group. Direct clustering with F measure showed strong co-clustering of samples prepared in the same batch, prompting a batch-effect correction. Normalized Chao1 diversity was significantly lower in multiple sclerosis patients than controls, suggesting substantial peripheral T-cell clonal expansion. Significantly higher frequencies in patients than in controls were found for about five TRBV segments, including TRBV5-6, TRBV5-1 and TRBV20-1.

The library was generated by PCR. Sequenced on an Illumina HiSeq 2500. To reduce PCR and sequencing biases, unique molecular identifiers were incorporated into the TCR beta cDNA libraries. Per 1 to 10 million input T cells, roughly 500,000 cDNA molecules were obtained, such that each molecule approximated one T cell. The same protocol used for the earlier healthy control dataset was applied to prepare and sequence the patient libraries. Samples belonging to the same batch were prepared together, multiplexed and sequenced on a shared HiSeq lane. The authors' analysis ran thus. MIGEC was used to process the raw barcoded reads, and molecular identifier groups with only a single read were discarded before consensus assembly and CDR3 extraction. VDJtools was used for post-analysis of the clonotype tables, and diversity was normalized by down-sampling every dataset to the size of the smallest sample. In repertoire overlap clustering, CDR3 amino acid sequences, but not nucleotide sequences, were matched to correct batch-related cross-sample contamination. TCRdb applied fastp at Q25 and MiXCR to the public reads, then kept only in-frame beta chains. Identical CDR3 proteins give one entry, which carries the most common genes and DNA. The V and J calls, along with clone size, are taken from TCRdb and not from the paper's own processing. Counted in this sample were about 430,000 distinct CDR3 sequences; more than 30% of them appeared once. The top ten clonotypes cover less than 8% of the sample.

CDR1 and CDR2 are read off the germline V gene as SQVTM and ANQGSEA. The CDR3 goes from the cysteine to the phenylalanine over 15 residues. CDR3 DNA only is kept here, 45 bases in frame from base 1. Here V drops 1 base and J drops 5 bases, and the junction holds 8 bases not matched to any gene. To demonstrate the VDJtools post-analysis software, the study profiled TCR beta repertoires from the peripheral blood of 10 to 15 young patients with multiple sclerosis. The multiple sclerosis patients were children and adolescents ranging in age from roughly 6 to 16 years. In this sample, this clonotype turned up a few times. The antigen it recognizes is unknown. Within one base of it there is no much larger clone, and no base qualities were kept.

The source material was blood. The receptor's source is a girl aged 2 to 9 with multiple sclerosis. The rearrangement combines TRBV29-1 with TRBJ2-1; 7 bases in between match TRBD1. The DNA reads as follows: TGCAGCGTTGAAGCAAGACAGGGCGGCAACAATGAGCAGTTCTTC. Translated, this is CSVEARQGGNNEQFF.